The 2 T cell receptor beta chains in this list originate from one sample, sequenced in a study of molecular identifiers for immune sequencing clone quantification. TCRdb re-analysed the PCR reads in MiXCR, keeping a single row per CDR3 protein. The data hold some 65,000 distinct CDR3 sequences, with 15% to 20% observed a single time. Sequencing was done on a sample of naive CD8+ T cells from blood, with Jurkat cell RNA spiked in. Subset: FACS-sorted CD8+CD4-CCR7+CD45RA+ naive T cells. The source is a human donor in good health. Some libraries in this study had Jurkat cell RNA spiked in.

To note about this clonotype: This may stem from a read error, because a much larger clone lies one nucleotide away. The chain uses TRBV2 and TRBJ2-2; D not resolved. Germline CDR1 is SNHLY and CDR2 is FYNNEI. The CDR3 is 13 residues long. In nucleotides, the CDR3 is TGTGCCTGCAGTGAGAGCCTCACCGGGGAGCTGTTTTTT. Encoded protein: CACSESLTGELFF.

The rearrangement links TRBV12-3 or TRBV12-4 to TRBJ2-7; D unclear. V was pared by 7 bases and J by 2 bases, with 15 bases between. This CDR3 is built from 14 residues. CDR3: CASTDVTYPYEQYF. The DNA of the CDR3 is TGTGCCAGCACCGACGTCACTTATCCCTACGAGCAGTACTTC.